Listed below are T cell receptor beta chains from one sample, sequenced in a study of T cell repertoires in cytomegalovirus infection. TCRdb re-called the reads through MiXCR, storing one row per CDR3 protein. The top ten hold about 25% of the sample, which has 150,000 or so distinct CDR3 sequences, less than 25% seen once. No antigens are known for them. The specimen comprised CD8+ T cells from cultured PBMCs, sampled from culture after CMV antigen stimulation. These receptors originate from a human donor in good health (CMV status not recorded). Some clones in this sample may be carry-over from other donors' samples. Each CDR3 is given with its conserved first and last residue. D genes are given only for firm matches. Clone size appears in some rows only: once, few, many, or a class for an expanded clone.

d_gene: TRBD1; v_gene: TRBV12-3/TRBV12-4; j_gene: TRBJ2-7; abundance: .; CDR3nt: TGTGCCAGCAGTTCCATCACCGGGACAGGGGGCTACGAGCAGTACTTC; CDR3aa: CASSSITGTGGYEQYF
d_gene: .; v_gene: TRBV11-2; j_gene: TRBJ1-1; abundance: .; CDR3nt: TGTGCCAGCAGCCCCGACGCTCCTAGGGTGAACACTGAAGCTTTCTTT; CDR3aa: CASSPDAPRVNTEAFF
d_gene: TRBD1; v_gene: TRBV5-1; j_gene: TRBJ1-1; abundance: once; CDR3nt: TGCGCCAGCAGCTTGGACGGCAGGGTGACAGGGGGGGGACCAACAGGTGAAGCTTTCTTT; CDR3aa: CASSLDGRVTGGGPTGEAFF
d_gene: TRBD1; v_gene: TRBV27; j_gene: TRBJ1-4; abundance: .; CDR3nt: TGTGCCAGCAGTAGGGGGCGAACTAATGAAAAACTGTTTTTT; CDR3aa: CASSRGRTNEKLFF
d_gene: .; v_gene: TRBV7-9; j_gene: TRBJ1-1; abundance: few; CDR3nt: TGTGCCAGCAGCCAACCCGGGGGATTGGAAACTGAAGCTTTCTTT; CDR3aa: CASSQPGGLETEAFF
d_gene: TRBD1; v_gene: TRBV4-3; j_gene: TRBJ1-4; abundance: .; CDR3nt: TGCGCCAGCAGCCGCGGGACAGGGAAAGATGAAAAACTGTTTTTT; CDR3aa: CASSRGTGKDEKLFF
d_gene: TRBD1; v_gene: TRBV7-2; j_gene: TRBJ2-7; abundance: .; CDR3nt: TGTGCCAGCAGCCAGACAGGGAACGAGCAGTACTTC; CDR3aa: CASSQTGNEQYF
d_gene: .; v_gene: TRBV6-2/TRBV6-3; j_gene: TRBJ1-5; abundance: .; CDR3nt: TGTGCCAGCAGTTACGTAGCGGGGCTGGGCAATCAGCCCCAGCATTTT; CDR3aa: CASSYVAGLGNQPQHF
d_gene: .; v_gene: TRBV11-1; j_gene: TRBJ1-2; abundance: medium-sized; CDR3nt: TGTGCCAGCAGCCGTCCTGGACAGTCGTATGGCTACACCTTC; CDR3aa: CASSRPGQSYGYTF
d_gene: .; v_gene: TRBV3-1; j_gene: TRBJ1-5; abundance: many; CDR3nt: TGTGCCAGCAGCCATAGTACAGGTGGCGGAGGGGTGAGCAATCAGCCCCAGCATTTT; CDR3aa: CASSHSTGGGGVSNQPQHF
d_gene: TRBD1; v_gene: TRBV7-2; j_gene: TRBJ1-1; abundance: .; CDR3nt: TGTGCCAGCAGCCTGGTCCCAGGGGGCACTGAAGCTTTCTTT; CDR3aa: CASSLVPGGTEAFF
d_gene: .; v_gene: TRBV11-2; j_gene: TRBJ2-7; abundance: many; CDR3nt: TGTGCCAGCAGCTTGGGGACATCGAGCTCCTACGAGCAGTACTTC; CDR3aa: CASSLGTSSSYEQYF
d_gene: .; v_gene: TRBV9; j_gene: TRBJ1-6; abundance: few; CDR3nt: TGTGCCAGCAGCGTAGCCGGGGATCATTCACCCCTCCACTTT; CDR3aa: CASSVAGDHSPLHF
d_gene: .; v_gene: TRBV27; j_gene: TRBJ1-4; abundance: .; CDR3nt: TGTGCCAGCAGTTTGCAGGGTGTAGAACTGTTTTTT; CDR3aa: CASSLQGVELFF
d_gene: TRBD2; v_gene: TRBV5-6; j_gene: TRBJ2-3; abundance: few; CDR3nt: TGTGCCAGCAGCTCGACGCTAGCGGGGGGACCGATCACCCTCACAGATACGCAGTATTTT; CDR3aa: CASSSTLAGGPITLTDTQYF
d_gene: TRBD1; v_gene: TRBV12-3/TRBV12-4; j_gene: TRBJ1-4; abundance: .; CDR3nt: TGTGCCAGCAGTTTTGTTGGCCACCGGGACAGGTCTGCAACTAATGAAAAACTGTTTTTT; CDR3aa: CASSFVGHRDRSATNEKLFF
d_gene: .; v_gene: TRBV7-6; j_gene: TRBJ2-5; abundance: few; CDR3nt: TGTGCCAGCAGCACCCCTTGGGTCTCACAGGCGGAGACCCAGTACTTC; CDR3aa: CASSTPWVSQAETQYF
d_gene: .; v_gene: TRBV6-2/TRBV6-3; j_gene: TRBJ1-1; abundance: few; CDR3nt: TGTGCCAGCAAAGAGGACGGGACCTACCCCCCTGAAGCTTTCTTT; CDR3aa: CASKEDGTYPPEAFF
d_gene: .; v_gene: TRBV5-4; j_gene: TRBJ2-7; abundance: .; CDR3nt: TGTGCCAGCAGCTTCAGGGGGGCTAAAGAGCAGTACTTC; CDR3aa: CASSFRGAKEQYF
d_gene: .; v_gene: TRBV12-3/TRBV12-4; j_gene: TRBJ2-7; abundance: few; CDR3nt: TGTGCCAGCAGCCCTACAGGGAATAACGAGCAGTACTTC; CDR3aa: CASSPTGNNEQYF
d_gene: .; v_gene: TRBV24-1; j_gene: TRBJ2-2; abundance: .; CDR3nt: TGTGCCACCAGTGATCGGTACACCGGGGAGCTGTTTTTT; CDR3aa: CATSDRYTGELFF
d_gene: .; v_gene: TRBV14; j_gene: TRBJ1-3; abundance: .; CDR3nt: TGTGCCAGCAGCCAAGATACAGGACAGACCCATACTTTCTCTGGAAACACCATATATTTT; CDR3aa: CASSQDTGQTHTFSGNTIYF
d_gene: TRBD1; v_gene: TRBV4-2; j_gene: TRBJ1-2; abundance: few; CDR3nt: TGTGCCAGCAGCCAAGCGACAGGGGGGAGCTATGGCTACACCTTC; CDR3aa: CASSQATGGSYGYTF
d_gene: .; v_gene: TRBV7-9; j_gene: TRBJ2-7; abundance: few; CDR3nt: TGTGCCAGCACCCCATTGAGAGGACAGCTCTCCTACGAGCAGTACTTC; CDR3aa: CASTPLRGQLSYEQYF
d_gene: .; v_gene: TRBV4-1; j_gene: TRBJ1-5; abundance: .; CDR3nt: TGCGCCAGCAGCCAAGTGCCGCATAGCAATCAGCCCCAGCATTTT; CDR3aa: CASSQVPHSNQPQHF
d_gene: TRBD1; v_gene: TRBV7-9; j_gene: TRBJ1-5; abundance: many; CDR3nt: TGTGCCAGCAGCTTAGCCGGACAGGGCGCCTATCAGCCCCAGCATTTT; CDR3aa: CASSLAGQGAYQPQHF
d_gene: .; v_gene: TRBV6-2/TRBV6-3; j_gene: TRBJ2-1; abundance: .; CDR3nt: TGTGCCAGCAGTGATTTGTCGGGGGGCTTCTACAATGAGCAGTTCTTC; CDR3aa: CASSDLSGGFYNEQFF
d_gene: .; v_gene: TRBV6-8; j_gene: TRBJ1-1; abundance: .; CDR3nt: TGTGCCAGCAGTTACTCGAAAGGGTTCGGCACTGAAGCTTTCTTT; CDR3aa: CASSYSKGFGTEAFF
d_gene: .; v_gene: TRBV5-8; j_gene: TRBJ1-1; abundance: .; CDR3nt: TGTGCCAGCAGGCCTACAGGTTCGAACACTGAAGCTTTCTTT; CDR3aa: CASRPTGSNTEAFF
d_gene: TRBD1; v_gene: TRBV7-6; j_gene: TRBJ2-1; abundance: few; CDR3nt: TGTGCCAGCAGACAAACCACCGGGACAGAGATCTTTAGCTCCTACAATGAGCAGTTCTTC; CDR3aa: CASRQTTGTEIFSSYNEQFF
d_gene: .; v_gene: TRBV7-2; j_gene: TRBJ1-3; abundance: many; CDR3nt: TGTGCCAGCAGCGTCATCTCTGGAAACACCATATATTTT; CDR3aa: CASSVISGNTIYF
d_gene: .; v_gene: TRBV11-2; j_gene: TRBJ2-1; abundance: few; CDR3nt: TGTGCCAGCAGCTTACTTGACCATTACAATGAGCAGTTCTTC; CDR3aa: CASSLLDHYNEQFF
d_gene: TRBD1; v_gene: TRBV6-1; j_gene: TRBJ2-2; abundance: .; CDR3nt: TGTGCCAGCAGTCTCCCCCGGGACAGGGCCGAAACCGGGGAGCTGTTTTTT; CDR3aa: CASSLPRDRAETGELFF
d_gene: .; v_gene: TRBV7-2; j_gene: TRBJ2-7; abundance: few; CDR3nt: TGTGCCTCAGGGGGGGGCCGCCTCCTCGAGCAGTACTTC; CDR3aa: CASGGGRLLEQYF
d_gene: TRBD2; v_gene: TRBV27; j_gene: TRBJ2-3; abundance: .; CDR3nt: TGTGCCAGCAGTTTACTTAGCGGGGGCACAGATACGCAGTATTTT; CDR3aa: CASSLLSGGTDTQYF
d_gene: .; v_gene: TRBV29-1; j_gene: TRBJ1-1; abundance: many; CDR3nt: TGCAGCGGGCACAGAAACACTGAAGCTTTCTTT; CDR3aa: CSGHRNTEAFF
d_gene: .; v_gene: TRBV12-3/TRBV12-4; j_gene: TRBJ2-1; abundance: few; CDR3nt: TGTGCCAGCAGCAGGGGCCGCTACAATGAGCAGTTCTTC; CDR3aa: CASSRGRYNEQFF
d_gene: .; v_gene: TRBV7-9; j_gene: TRBJ2-1; abundance: .; CDR3nt: TGTGCCAGCAGCTATAGGACAGCCTCATTCTCCTACAATGAGCAGTTCTTC; CDR3aa: CASSYRTASFSYNEQFF
d_gene: TRBD1; v_gene: TRBV7-2; j_gene: TRBJ1-1; abundance: few; CDR3nt: TGTGCCAGCAGCTCCTCCGGGACAGCATCTGGTGCTTTCTTT; CDR3aa: CASSSSGTASGAFF
d_gene: TRBD2; v_gene: TRBV3-1; j_gene: TRBJ2-2; abundance: .; CDR3nt: TGTGCCAGCAGCCCCCGGTGGTCGGGAGGGTCGACCGGGGAGCTGTTTTTT; CDR3aa: CASSPRWSGGSTGELFF
d_gene: .; v_gene: TRBV7-8; j_gene: TRBJ1-4; abundance: .; CDR3nt: TGTGCCAGCAGCTTATGGCCTGGGAAAGGAGAAAAACTGTTTTTT; CDR3aa: CASSLWPGKGEKLFF
d_gene: .; v_gene: TRBV7-2; j_gene: TRBJ1-2; abundance: .; CDR3nt: TGTGCCAGCAGCTTAGGACGCGTACCTAACTATGGCTACACCTTC; CDR3aa: CASSLGRVPNYGYTF
d_gene: TRBD2; v_gene: TRBV4-1; j_gene: TRBJ2-2; abundance: .; CDR3nt: TGCGCCAGCAGCCAAATGGGGACTAGCGGGGGGGCGAACACCGGGGAGCTGTTTTTT; CDR3aa: CASSQMGTSGGANTGELFF
d_gene: .; v_gene: TRBV28; j_gene: TRBJ1-5; abundance: .; CDR3nt: TGTGCCAGCAGGCCAGGGTTGGAACAGCCCCAGCATTTT; CDR3aa: CASRPGLEQPQHF
d_gene: TRBD1; v_gene: TRBV6-6; j_gene: TRBJ2-1; abundance: .; CDR3nt: TGTGCCAGCGTAAAAGGGGGCAGCCTCTACAATGAGCAGTTCTTC; CDR3aa: CASVKGGSLYNEQFF
d_gene: .; v_gene: TRBV4-1; j_gene: TRBJ2-3; abundance: .; CDR3nt: TGCGCCAGCAGCCAAACTAATACGCAGTATTTT; CDR3aa: CASSQTNTQYF
d_gene: .; v_gene: TRBV4-3; j_gene: TRBJ1-1; abundance: few; CDR3nt: TGCGCCAGCAGCCAAGATCGGGGAGGATGGACTGAAGCTTTCTTT; CDR3aa: CASSQDRGGWTEAFF
d_gene: TRBD1; v_gene: TRBV27; j_gene: TRBJ1-1; abundance: few; CDR3nt: TGTGCCAGCAGTTTGTGGCCGACAGGGGGCACTGAAGCTTTCTTT; CDR3aa: CASSLWPTGGTEAFF
d_gene: .; v_gene: TRBV7-2; j_gene: TRBJ1-2; abundance: few; CDR3nt: TGTGCCAGCAGCTTAGGAGGGGAAGACTATGGCTACACCTTC; CDR3aa: CASSLGGEDYGYTF
d_gene: .; v_gene: TRBV7-9; j_gene: TRBJ1-1; abundance: once; CDR3nt: TGTGCCAGCAGCCCAGGGAATGCGAACACTGAAGCTTTCTTT; CDR3aa: CASSPGNANTEAFF
d_gene: TRBD1; v_gene: TRBV7-9; j_gene: TRBJ1-1; abundance: .; CDR3nt: TGTGCCAGCAGCAGGGACAGGGGGCGTCTTGGAAGACTGAACACTGAAGCTTTCTTT; CDR3aa: CASSRDRGRLGRLNTEAFF
d_gene: .; v_gene: TRBV10-3; j_gene: TRBJ1-5; abundance: few; CDR3nt: TGTGCCATCAGTGAGTCGTCCGCGGCGCCCCAGCATTTT; CDR3aa: CAISESSAAPQHF
d_gene: .; v_gene: TRBV11-2; j_gene: TRBJ2-7; abundance: .; CDR3nt: TGTGCCAGCAGCTTAGAAGAGACTAGCTACGAGCAGTACTTC; CDR3aa: CASSLEETSYEQYF
d_gene: .; v_gene: TRBV6-6; j_gene: TRBJ2-4; abundance: once; CDR3nt: TGTGCCAGCAGTCATCCTCAGGGGTCGGCCAAAAACATTCAGTACTTC; CDR3aa: CASSHPQGSAKNIQYF
d_gene: TRBD1; v_gene: TRBV12-3/TRBV12-4; j_gene: TRBJ2-7; abundance: .; CDR3nt: TGTGCCAGCAGTCCCCTGTGGGGACAGGAGTACGAGCAGTACTTC; CDR3aa: CASSPLWGQEYEQYF